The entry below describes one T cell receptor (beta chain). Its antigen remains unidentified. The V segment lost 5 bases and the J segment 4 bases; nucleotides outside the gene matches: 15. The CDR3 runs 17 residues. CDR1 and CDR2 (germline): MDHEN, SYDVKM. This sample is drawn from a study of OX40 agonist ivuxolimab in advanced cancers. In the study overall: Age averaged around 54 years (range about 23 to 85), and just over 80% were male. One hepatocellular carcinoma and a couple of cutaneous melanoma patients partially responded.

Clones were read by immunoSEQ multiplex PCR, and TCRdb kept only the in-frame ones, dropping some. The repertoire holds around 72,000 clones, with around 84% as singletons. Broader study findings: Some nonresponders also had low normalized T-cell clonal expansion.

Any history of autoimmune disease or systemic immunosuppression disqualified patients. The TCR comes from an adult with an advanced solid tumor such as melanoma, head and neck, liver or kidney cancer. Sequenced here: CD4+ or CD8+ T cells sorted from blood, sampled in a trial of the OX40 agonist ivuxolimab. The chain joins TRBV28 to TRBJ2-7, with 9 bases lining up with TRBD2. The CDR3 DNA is TGTGCCAGCAGTCCCTACTCCGCAGCGGGAGGCGGATACGAGCAGTACTTC. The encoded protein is CASSPYSAAGGGYEQYF.